This T cell receptor (beta chain) appears in the sequencing data of a study of PD-1 blockade in classical Hodgkin lymphoma. Points from the study as a whole: Complete responders' diversity at baseline resembled that of newly diagnosed patients. At C4D1, TCR diversity had climbed significantly for CD4+ cells, though not for CD8+ cells. Healthy donors were reported to have higher baseline TCR diversity than newly diagnosed patients.

Every patient had relapsed following autologous stem cell transplantation, and cohorts differed in brentuximab vedotin exposure. The data were produced by immunoSEQ multiplex PCR, yet TCRdb's version contains in-frame clones alone and is incomplete. The sample consists of 45,000 to 55,000 clones, about 84% of them appearing once. This clone was seen many times. The target antigen is unknown. This TCR came from a human donor with classical Hodgkin lymphoma. This sample comprised peripheral blood mononuclear cells (PBMCs), obtained at baseline.

CDR3 DNA: TGTGCCAGTAGTATTGCAGGTGACACCGGGGAGCTGTTTTTT. This translates into CASSIAGDTGELFF. This sequence joins TRBV19 and TRBJ2-2; D is ambiguous. The CDR3 has 14 amino acids. CDR1 LNHDA and CDR2 SQIVND come from the germline V gene (reference sequence). Trimming removed 3 bases at V and 3 bases at J, with 8 bases between. Filled out from reference TRBV19 and TRBJ2-2, the complete variable domain reads DGGITQSPKYLFRKEGQNVTLSCEQNLNHDAMYWYRQDPGQGLRLIYYSQIVNDFQKGDIAEGYSVSREKKESFPLTVTSAQKNPTAFYLCASSIAGDTGELFFGEGSRLTVL.